This T cell receptor (beta chain) was observed in a study of blood T cell repertoires in COVID-19. About the study: Whether acute or convalescent, the COVID-19 samples came from the United States, Italy and Spain. The analysed material was cDNA or gDNA that came from T cells, B-cell-depleted T cells, or PBMCs.

In the original analysis: Estimated nucleated cell counts came from reference gene primer amplification. Method: immunoSEQ multiplex PCR; TCRdb's copy keeps in-frame clones and lacks some. That table supplies the V and J calls and clone size; D and trimming were determined from the DNA. Found here are 250,000 to 300,000 clones, roughly nine tenths of them singletons; the top ten hold about 2.2%. This TCR came from a woman aged 50 to 65 who had recovered from COVID-19. The sample was peripheral blood.

The CDR3 DNA is TGTGCCAGCAGCCCTCCCGGGGGAAACACCGGGGAGCTGTTTTTT. Amino acids: CASSPPGGNTGELFF. J is TRBJ2-2 and V is TRBV6-2 or TRBV6-3; a weak D match, TRBD2 (6 bases). The CDR3 is 15 residues long. Germline values: CDR1 MNHEY, CDR2 SVGEGT. V was shortened by 6 bases and J by 2 bases, with 13 bases between the two germline ends.